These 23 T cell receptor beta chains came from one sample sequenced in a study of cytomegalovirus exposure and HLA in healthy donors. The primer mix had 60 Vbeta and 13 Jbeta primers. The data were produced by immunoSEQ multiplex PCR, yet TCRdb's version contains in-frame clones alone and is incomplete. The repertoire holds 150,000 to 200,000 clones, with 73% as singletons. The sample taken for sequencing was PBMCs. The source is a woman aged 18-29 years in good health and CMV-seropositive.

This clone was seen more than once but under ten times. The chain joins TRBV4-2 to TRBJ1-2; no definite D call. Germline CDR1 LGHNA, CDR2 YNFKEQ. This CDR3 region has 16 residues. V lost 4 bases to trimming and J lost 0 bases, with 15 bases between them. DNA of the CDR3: TGTGCCAGCAGCCGAGGAGGAGACACTTCTAACTATGGCTACACCTTC. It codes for CASSRGGDTSNYGYTF.

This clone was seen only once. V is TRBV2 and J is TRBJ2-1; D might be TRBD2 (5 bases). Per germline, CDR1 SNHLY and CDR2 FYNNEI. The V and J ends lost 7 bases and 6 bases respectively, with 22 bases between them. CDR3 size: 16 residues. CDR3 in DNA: TGTGCCAGCACCGACCCTCGGGCTAGCCGGGGCAATGAGCAGTTCTTC. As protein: CASTDPRASRGNEQFF.

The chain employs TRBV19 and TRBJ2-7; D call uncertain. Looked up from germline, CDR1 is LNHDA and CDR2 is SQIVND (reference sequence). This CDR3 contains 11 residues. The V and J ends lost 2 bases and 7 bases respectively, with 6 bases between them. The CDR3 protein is CASSITWEQYF. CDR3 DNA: TGTGCCAGTAGTATAACTTGGGAGCAGTACTTC.

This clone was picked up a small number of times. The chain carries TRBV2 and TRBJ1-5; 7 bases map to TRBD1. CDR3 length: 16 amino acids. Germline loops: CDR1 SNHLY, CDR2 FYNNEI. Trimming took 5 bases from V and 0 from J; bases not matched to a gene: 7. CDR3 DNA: TGTGCCAGCAGTCTAGACAGGGCCGTTAGCAATCAGCCCCAGCATTTT. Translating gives CASSLDRAVSNQPQHF.

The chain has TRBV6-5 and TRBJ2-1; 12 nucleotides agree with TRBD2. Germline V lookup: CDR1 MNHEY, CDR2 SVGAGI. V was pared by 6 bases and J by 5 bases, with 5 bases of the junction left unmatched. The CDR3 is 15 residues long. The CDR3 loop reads CASSPSGGAHNEQFF. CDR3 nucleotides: TGTGCCAGCAGCCCTAGCGGGGGGGCCCACAATGAGCAGTTCTTC.

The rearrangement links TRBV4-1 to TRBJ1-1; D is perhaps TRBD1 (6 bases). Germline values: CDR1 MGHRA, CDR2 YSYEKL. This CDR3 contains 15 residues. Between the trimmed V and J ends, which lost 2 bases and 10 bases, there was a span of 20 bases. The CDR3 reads CASSQSRTGMIRAFF. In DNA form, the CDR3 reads TGCGCCAGCAGCCAATCCCGCACAGGGATGATTAGAGCTTTCTTT.

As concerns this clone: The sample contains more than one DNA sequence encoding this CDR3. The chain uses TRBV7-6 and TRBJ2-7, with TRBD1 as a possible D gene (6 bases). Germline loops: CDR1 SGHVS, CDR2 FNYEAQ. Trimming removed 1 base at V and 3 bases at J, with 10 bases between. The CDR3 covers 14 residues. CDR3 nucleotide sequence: TGTGCCAGCAGCTTAGGGGGGCAGGGCTACGAGCAGTACTTC. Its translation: CASSLGGQGYEQYF.

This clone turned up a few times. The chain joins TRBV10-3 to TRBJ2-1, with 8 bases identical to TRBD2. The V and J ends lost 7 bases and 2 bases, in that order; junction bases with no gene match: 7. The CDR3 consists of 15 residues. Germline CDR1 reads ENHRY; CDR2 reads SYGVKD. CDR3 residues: CAITAVRGAYNEQFF. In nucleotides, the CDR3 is TGTGCCATCACCGCGGTGCGGGGGGCCTACAATGAGCAGTTCTTC.

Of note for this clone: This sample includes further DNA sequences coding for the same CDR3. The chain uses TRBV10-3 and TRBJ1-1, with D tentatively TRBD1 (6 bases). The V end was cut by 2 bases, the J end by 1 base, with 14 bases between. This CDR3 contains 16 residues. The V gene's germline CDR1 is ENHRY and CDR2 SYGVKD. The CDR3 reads CAISETGQLPNTEAFF. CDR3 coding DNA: TGTGCCATCAGTGAGACTGGACAGTTACCGAACACTGAAGCTTTCTTT.

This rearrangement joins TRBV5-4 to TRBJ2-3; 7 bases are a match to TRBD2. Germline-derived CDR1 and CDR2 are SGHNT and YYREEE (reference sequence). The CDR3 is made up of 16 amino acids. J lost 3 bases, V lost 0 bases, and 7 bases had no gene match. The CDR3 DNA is TGTGCCAGCAGCTTGGGGGGGGGAATATTGACAGATACGCAGTATTTT. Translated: CASSLGGGILTDTQYF.

As DNA, the CDR3 is TGTGCCAGCAGCTTACCCCTAGCGGGGGTCGGGGAGCTGTTTTTT. This encodes CASSLPLAGVGELFF. The chain links TRBV13 to TRBJ2-2; TRBD2 matches at 10 bases. V lost 2 bases to trimming and J lost 7 bases; unmatched junction nucleotides: 4. Germline-derived CDR1 and CDR2 are PRHDT and FYEKMQ (reference sequence). The CDR3 is 15 residues long.

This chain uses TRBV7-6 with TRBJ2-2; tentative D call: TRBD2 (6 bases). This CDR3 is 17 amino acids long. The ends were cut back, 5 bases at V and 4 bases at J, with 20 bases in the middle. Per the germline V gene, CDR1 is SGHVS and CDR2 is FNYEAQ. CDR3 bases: TGTGCCAGCAGCCGGACTATTTCGGACGTTGGCACCGGGGAGCTGTTTTTT. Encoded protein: CASSRTISDVGTGELFF.

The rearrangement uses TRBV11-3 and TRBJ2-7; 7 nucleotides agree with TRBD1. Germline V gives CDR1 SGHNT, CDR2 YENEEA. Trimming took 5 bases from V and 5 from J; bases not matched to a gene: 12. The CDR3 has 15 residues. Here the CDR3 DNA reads TGTGCCAGCAGCCCCACCCCCAGGGGGATCCACGAGCAGTACTTC. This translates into CASSPTPRGIHEQYF.

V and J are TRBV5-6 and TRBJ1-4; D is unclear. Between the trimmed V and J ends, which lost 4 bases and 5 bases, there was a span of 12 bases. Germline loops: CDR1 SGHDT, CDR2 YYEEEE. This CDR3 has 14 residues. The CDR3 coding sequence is TGTGCCAGCAGCCGGCCCTCGGAGAATGAAAAACTGTTTTTT. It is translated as CASSRPSENEKLFF.

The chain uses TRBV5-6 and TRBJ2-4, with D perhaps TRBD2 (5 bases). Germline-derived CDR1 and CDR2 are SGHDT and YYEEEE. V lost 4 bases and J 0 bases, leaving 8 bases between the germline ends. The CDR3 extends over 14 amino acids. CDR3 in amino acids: CASSPGIAKNIQYF. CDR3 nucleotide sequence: TGTGCCAGCAGCCCCGGGATAGCCAAAAACATTCAGTACTTC. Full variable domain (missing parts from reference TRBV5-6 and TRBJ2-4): DAGVTQSPTHLIKTRGQQVTLRCSPKSGHDTVSWYQQALGQGPQFIFQYYEEEERQRGNFPDRFSGHQFPNYSSELNVNALLLGDSALYLCASSPGIAKNIQYFGAGTRLSVL.

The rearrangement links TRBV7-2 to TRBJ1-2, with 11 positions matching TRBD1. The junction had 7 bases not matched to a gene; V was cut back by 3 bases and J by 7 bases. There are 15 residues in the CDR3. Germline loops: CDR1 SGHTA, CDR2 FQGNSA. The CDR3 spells CASSFVTGTGGGYTF. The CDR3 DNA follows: TGTGCCAGCAGCTTCGTTACCGGGACAGGGGGTGGCTACACCTTC.

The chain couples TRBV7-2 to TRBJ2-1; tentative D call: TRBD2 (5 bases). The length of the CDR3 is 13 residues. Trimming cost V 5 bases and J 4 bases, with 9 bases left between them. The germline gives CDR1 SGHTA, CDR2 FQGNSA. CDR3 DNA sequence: TGTGCCAGCAGCCCTACTAGATACAATGAGCAGTTCTTC. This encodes CASSPTRYNEQFF.

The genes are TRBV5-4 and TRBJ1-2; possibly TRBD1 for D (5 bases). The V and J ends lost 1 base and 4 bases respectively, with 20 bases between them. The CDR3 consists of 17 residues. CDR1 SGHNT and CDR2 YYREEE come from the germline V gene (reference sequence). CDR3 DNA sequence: TGTGCCAGCAGCTTGCTGTGGGCGGGACCGCAGTCCTATGGCTACACCTTC. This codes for CASSLLWAGPQSYGYTF.

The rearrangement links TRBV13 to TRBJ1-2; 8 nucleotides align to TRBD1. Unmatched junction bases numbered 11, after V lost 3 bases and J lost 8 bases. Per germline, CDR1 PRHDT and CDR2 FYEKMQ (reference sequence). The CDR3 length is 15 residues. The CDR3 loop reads CASSFPKDRVAGYTF. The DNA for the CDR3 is TGTGCCAGCAGCTTCCCCAAGGACAGGGTTGCGGGCTACACCTTC.

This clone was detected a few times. In nucleotides, the CDR3 is TGCGCCAGCAGCTTGGATTGGGCCCTCAAGCCTCATGGCTACACCTTC. Its protein product is CASSLDWALKPHGYTF. The V gene is TRBV5-1, the J gene TRBJ1-2; D unresolved. The CDR3 is made up of 16 amino acids. Between the trimmed V and J ends, which lost 0 bases and 6 bases, there was a span of 18 bases. Per germline, CDR1 SGHRS and CDR2 YFSETQ.

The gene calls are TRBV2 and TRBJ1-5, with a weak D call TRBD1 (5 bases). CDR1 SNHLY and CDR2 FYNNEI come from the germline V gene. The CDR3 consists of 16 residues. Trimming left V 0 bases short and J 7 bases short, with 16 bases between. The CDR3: CASSEAGGSGSQPQHF. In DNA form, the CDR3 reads TGTGCCAGCAGTGAAGCGGGGGGGTCGGGCAGCCAGCCCCAGCATTTT.

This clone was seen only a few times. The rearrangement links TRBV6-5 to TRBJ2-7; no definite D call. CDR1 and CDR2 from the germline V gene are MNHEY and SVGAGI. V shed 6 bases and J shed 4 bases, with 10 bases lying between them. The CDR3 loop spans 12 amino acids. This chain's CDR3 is CASSANSYEQYF. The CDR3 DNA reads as TGTGCCAGCAGCGCCAACTCATACGAGCAGTACTTC.

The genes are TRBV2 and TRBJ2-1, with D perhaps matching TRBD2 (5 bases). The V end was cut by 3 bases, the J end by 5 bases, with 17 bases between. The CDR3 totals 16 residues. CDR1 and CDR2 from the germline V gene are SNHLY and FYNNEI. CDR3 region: CASSDISEKADNEQFF. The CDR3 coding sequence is TGTGCCAGCAGTGATATCAGCGAGAAAGCGGACAATGAGCAGTTCTTC.